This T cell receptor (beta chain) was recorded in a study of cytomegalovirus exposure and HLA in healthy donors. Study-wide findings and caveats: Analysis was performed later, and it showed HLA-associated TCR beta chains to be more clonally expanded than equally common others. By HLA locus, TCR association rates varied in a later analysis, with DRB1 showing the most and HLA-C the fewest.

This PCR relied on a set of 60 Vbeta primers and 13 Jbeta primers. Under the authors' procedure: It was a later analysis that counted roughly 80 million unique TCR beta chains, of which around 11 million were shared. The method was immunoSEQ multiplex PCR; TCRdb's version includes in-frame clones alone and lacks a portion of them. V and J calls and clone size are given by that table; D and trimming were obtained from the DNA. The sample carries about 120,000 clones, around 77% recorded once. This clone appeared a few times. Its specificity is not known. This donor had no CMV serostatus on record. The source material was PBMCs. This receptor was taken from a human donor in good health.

The CDR3 DNA follows: TGTGCCAGCAGTTTAACTATGGACAGTGGCTACACCTTC. As protein: CASSLTMDSGYTF. The chain carries TRBV28 and TRBJ1-2; possibly TRBD1 for D (6 bases). Germline V lookup: CDR1 MDHEN, CDR2 SYDVKM. V dropped 2 bases and J dropped 7 bases, with 11 bases sitting between them. The CDR3 is 13 residues long.